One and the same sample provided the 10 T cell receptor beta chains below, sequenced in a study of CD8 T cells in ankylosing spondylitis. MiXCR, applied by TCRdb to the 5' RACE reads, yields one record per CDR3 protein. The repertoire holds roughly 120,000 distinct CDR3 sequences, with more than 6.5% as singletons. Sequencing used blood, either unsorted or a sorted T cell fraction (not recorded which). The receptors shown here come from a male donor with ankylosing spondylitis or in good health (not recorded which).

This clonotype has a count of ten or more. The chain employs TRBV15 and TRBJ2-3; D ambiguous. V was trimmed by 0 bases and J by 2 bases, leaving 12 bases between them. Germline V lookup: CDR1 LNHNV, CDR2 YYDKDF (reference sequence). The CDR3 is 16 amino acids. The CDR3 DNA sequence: TGTGCCACCAGCAGAGATACCAGCGCGCTCACAGATACGCAGTATTTT. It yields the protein CATSRDTSALTDTQYF.

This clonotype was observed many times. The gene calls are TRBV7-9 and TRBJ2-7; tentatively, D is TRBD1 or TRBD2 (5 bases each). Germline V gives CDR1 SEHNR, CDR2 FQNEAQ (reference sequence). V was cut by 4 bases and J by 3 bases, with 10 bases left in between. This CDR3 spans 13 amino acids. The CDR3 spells CASSSGAGYEQYF. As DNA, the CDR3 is TGTGCCAGCAGCTCCGGGGCCGGCTACGAGCAGTACTTC.

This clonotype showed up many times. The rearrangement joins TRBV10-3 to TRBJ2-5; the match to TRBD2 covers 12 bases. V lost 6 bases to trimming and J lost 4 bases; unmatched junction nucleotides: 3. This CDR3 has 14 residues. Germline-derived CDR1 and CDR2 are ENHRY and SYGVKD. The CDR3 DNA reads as TGTGCCATCAGCGGGACTAGCGGGCTAGAGACCCAGTACTTC. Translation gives CAISGTSGLETQYF.

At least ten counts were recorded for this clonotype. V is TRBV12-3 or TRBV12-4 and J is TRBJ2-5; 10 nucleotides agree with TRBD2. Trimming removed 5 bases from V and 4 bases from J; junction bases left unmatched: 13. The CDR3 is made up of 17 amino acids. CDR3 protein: CASSLSSLAGVIETQYF. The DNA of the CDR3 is TGTGCCAGCAGTCTAAGTAGTCTAGCGGGAGTTATAGAGACCCAGTACTTC.

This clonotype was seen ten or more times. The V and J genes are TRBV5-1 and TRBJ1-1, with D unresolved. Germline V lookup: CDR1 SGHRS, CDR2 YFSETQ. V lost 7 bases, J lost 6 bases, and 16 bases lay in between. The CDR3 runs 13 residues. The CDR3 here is CASVGVPSAEAFF. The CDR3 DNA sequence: TGCGCCAGCGTGGGAGTCCCCTCCGCTGAAGCTTTCTTT.

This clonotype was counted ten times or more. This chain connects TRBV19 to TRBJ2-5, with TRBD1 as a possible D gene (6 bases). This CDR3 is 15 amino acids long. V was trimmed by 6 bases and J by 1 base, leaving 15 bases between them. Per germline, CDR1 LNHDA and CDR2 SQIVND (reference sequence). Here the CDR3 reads CASRSGQTIQETQYF. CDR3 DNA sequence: TGTGCCAGTAGATCGGGACAAACTATCCAAGAGACCCAGTACTTC.

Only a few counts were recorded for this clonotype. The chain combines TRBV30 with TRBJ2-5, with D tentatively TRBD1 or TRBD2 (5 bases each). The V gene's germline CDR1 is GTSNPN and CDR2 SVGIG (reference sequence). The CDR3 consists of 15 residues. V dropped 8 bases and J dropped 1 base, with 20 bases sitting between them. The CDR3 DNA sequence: TGTGCCACTACCCAGCCCGGGGACCTCCAAGAGACCCAGTACTTC. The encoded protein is CATTQPGDLQETQYF.

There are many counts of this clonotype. As DNA, the CDR3 is TGCAGCGTTGAGTTACATGAGCAGTTCTTC. The encoded protein is CSVELHEQFF. The V and J genes are TRBV29-1 and TRBJ2-1; D ambiguous. The CDR3 length is 10 residues. Trimming took off 3 bases at V and 8 bases at J, with 5 bases between the two ends. Germline CDR1 is SQVTM and CDR2 is ANQGSEA.

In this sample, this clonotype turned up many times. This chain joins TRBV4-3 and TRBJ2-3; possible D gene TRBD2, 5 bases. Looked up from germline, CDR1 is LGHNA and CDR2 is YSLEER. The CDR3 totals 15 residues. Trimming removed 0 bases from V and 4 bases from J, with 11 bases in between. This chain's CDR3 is CASSQDPGSADTQYF. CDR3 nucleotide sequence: TGCGCCAGCAGCCAAGATCCGGGATCGGCAGATACGCAGTATTTT.

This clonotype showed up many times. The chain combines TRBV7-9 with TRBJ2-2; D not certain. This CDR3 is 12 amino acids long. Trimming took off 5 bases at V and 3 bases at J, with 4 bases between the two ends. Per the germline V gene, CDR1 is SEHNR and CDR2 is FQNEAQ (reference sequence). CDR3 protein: CASSPDTGELFF. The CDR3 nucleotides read TGTGCCAGCAGCCCAGACACCGGGGAGCTGTTTTTT. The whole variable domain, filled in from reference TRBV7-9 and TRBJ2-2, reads DTGVSQNPRHKITKRGQNVTFRCDPISEHNRLYWYRQTLGQGPEFLTYFQNEAQLEKSRLLSDRFSAERPKGSFSTLEIQRTEQGDSAMYLCASSPDTGELFFGEGSRLTVL.